This T cell receptor beta chain was identified in a study of response to subunit inactivated influenza vaccine. Findings and caveats of the study: That few new T cells are recruited by each seasonal influenza vaccination was the authors' suggestion.

The CDR3 runs 18 residues. With 4 bases clipped from V and 1 base from J, the junction kept 7 bases outside the gene matches. The germline V gene encodes CDR1 SNHLY and CDR2 FYNNEI. MiXCR, run by TCRdb on the RT-PCR reads, gives a single entry per CDR3 protein. Of approximately 500,000 distinct CDR3 sequences listed, less than 25% are singletons. The table lists this clonotype with many counts. Antigen specificity is unknown. The sample was also linked to a second study, of T cells expressing NK-cell markers. That work states: The TCR beta cDNA came from 5'RACE template switching with UMIs. With respect to HCMV, seven of the eight sequenced donors were seropositive, and one was seronegative. Only alpha-beta TCR T cells were sorted in several experiments, using an anti-gamma-delta TCR antibody. In a group of 5 to 7 donors, dominant NKG2C+ clonotypes represented 1.0-7.0% of CD8+ T cells.

The TCR was taken from a man aged 50 or older who received an inactivated influenza vaccine. Sample: CD4+ T cells sorted from PBMCs, taken approximately 12 days after vaccination. V gene TRBV2 combines with J gene TRBJ2-2; 12 nucleotides align to TRBD2. DNA for the CDR3: TGTGCCAGCAGTGTTTATATACTAGCGGGAGGGAACACCGGGGAGCTGTTTTTT. It specifies CASSVYILAGGNTGELFF. Drawing the rest from reference TRBV2 and TRBJ2-2, the complete variable domain is EPEVTQTPSHQVTQMGQEVILRCVPISNHLYFYWYRQILGQKVEFLVSFYNNEISEKSEIFDDQFSVERPDGSNFTLKIRSTKLEDSAMYFCASSVYILAGGNTGELFFGEGSRLTVL.